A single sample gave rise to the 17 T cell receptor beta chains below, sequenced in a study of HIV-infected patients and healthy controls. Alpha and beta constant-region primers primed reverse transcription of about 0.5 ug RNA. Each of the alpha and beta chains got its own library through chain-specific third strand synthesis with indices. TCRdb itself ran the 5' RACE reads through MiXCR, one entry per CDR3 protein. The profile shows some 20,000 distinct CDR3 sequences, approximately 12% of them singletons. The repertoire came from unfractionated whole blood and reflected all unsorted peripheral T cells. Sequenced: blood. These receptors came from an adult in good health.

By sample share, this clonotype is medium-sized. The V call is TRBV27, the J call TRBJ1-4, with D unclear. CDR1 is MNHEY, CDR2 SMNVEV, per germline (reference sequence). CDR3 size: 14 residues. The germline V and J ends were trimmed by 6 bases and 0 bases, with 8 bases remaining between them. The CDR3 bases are TGTGCCAGCAGATCGTACGCAACTAATGAAAAACTGTTTTTT. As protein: CASRSYATNEKLFF.

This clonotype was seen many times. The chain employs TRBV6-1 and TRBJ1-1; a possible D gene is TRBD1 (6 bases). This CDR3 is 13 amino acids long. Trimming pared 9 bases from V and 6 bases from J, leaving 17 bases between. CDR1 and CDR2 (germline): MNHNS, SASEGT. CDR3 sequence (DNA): TGTGCCAGTCTAGCAGGGGTTTTGTCTGAAGCTTTCTTT. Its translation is CASLAGVLSEAFF.

CDR3 sequence: CASSLGVTGIGAFF. In DNA form, the CDR3 reads TGTGCCAGCAGCTTAGGAGTCACAGGGATCGGAGCTTTCTTT. V usage is TRBV7-2 and J usage is TRBJ1-1, with D possibly TRBD1 on 6 matching bases. V shed 1 base and J shed 10 bases, with 16 bases lying between them. Germline V gene data show CDR1 as SGHTA and CDR2 as FQGNSA. This CDR3 region has 14 residues.

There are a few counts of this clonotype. For the CDR3, the DNA is TGTGCCAGCAAGCGAGACCGAGATACGCAGTATTTT. It translates to CASKRDRDTQYF. The chain recombines TRBV6-1 with TRBJ2-3, with D unclear. Germline V gene sequence: CDR1 MNHNS, CDR2 SASEGT. Between the trimmed V and J ends, which lost 7 bases and 5 bases, there was a span of 10 bases. The CDR3 has 12 residues.

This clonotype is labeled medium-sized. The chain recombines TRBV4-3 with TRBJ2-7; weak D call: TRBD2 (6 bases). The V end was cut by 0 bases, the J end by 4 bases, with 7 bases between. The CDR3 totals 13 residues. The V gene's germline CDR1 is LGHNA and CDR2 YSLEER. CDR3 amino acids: CASSQDRGYEQYF. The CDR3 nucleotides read TGCGCCAGCAGCCAAGATCGGGGGTACGAGCAGTACTTC.

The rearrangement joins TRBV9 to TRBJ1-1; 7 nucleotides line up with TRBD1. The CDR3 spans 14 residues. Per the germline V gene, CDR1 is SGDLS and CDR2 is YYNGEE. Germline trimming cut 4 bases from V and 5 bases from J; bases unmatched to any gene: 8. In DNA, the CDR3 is TGTGCCAGCAGCTTTCGGGACAGTGGGACTGAAGCTTTCTTT. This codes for CASSFRDSGTEAFF.

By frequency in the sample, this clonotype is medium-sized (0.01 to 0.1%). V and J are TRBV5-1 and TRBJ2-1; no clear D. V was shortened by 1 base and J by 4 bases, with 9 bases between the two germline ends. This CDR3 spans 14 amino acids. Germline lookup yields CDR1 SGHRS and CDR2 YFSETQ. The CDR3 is CASSLSTRYNEQFF. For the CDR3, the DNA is TGCGCCAGCAGCTTGTCGACACGGTACAATGAGCAGTTCTTC.

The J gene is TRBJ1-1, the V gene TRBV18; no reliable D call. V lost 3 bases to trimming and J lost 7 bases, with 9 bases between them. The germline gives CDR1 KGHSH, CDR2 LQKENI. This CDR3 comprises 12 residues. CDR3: CASSPSVSEAFF. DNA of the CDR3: TGTGCCAGCTCACCGTCCGTAAGTGAAGCTTTCTTT.

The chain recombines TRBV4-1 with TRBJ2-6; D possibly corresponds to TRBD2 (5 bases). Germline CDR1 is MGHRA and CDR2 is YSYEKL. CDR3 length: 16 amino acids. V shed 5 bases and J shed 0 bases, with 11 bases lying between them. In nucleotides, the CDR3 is TGCGCCAGCAGCGAACGGGGAACCTCTGGGGCCAACGTCCTGACTTTC. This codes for CASSERGTSGANVLTF.

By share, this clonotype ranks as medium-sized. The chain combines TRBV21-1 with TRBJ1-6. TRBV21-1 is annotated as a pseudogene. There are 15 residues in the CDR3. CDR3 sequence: CARPSRAHTNSPLHF. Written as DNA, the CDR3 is TGTGCCAGACCCTCCAGGGCCCATACCAATTCACCCCTCCACTTT.

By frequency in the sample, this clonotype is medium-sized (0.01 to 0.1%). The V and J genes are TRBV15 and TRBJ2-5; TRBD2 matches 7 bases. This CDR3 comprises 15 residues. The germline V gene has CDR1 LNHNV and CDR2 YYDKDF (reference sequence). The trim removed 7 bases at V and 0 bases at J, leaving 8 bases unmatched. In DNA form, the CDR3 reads TGTGCCACCACCCCGGAGCGGGGTAACCAAGAGACCCAGTACTTC. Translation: CATTPERGNQETQYF. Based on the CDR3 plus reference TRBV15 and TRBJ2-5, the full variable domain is DAMVIQNPRYQVTQFGKPVTLSCSQTLNHNVMYWYQQKSSQAPKLLFHYYDKDFNNEADTPDNFQSRRPNTSFCFLDIRSPGLGDTAMYLCATTPERGNQETQYFGPGTRLLVL.

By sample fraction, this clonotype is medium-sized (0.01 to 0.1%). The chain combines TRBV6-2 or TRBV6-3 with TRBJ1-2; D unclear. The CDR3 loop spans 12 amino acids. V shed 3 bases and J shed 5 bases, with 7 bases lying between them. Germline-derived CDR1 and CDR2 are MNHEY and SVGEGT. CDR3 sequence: CASSYGPYGYTF. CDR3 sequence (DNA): TGTGCCAGCAGTTATGGCCCGTATGGCTACACCTTC.

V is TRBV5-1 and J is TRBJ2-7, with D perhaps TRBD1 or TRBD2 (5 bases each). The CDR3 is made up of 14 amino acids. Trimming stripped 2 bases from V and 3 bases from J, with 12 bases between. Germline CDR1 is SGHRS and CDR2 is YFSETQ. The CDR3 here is CASSLGTASYEQYF. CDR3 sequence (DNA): TGCGCCAGCAGCTTAGGGACGGCAAGCTACGAGCAGTACTTC.

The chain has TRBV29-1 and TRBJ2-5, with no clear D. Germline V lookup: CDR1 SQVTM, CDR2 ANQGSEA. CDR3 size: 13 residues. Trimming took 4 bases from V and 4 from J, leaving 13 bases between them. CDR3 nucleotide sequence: TGCAGCGTTGCTGTTGGGGATGGAGAGACCCAGTACTTC. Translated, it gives CSVAVGDGETQYF.

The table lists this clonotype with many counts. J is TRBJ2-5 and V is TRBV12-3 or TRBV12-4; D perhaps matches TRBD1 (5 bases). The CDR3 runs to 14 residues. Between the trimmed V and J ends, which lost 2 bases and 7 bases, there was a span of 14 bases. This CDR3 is CASSLMAATGTQYF. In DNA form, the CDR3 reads TGTGCCAGCAGTTTAATGGCAGCAACAGGGACCCAGTACTTC.

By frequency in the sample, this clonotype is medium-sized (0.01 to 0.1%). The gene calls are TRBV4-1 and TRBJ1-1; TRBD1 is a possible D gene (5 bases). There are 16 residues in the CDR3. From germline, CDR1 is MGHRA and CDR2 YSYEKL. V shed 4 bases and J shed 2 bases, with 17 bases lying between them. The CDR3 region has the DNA TGCGCCAGCAGCCCCATCGGAAGGGGCCTTAACACTGAAGCTTTCTTT. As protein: CASSPIGRGLNTEAFF.

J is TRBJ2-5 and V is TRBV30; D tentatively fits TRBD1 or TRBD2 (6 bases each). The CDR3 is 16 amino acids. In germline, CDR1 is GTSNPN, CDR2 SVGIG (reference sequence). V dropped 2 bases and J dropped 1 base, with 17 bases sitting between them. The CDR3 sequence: CAWSPWGAAPQETQYF. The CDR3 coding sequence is TGTGCCTGGAGTCCTTGGGGGGCCGCCCCCCAAGAGACCCAGTACTTC. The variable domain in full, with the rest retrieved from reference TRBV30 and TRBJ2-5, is SQTIHQWPATLVQPVGSPLSLECTVEGTSNPNLYWYRQAAGRGLQLLFYSVGIGQISSEVPQNLSASRPQDRQFILSSKKLLLSDSGFYLCAWSPWGAAPQETQYFGPGTRLLVL.